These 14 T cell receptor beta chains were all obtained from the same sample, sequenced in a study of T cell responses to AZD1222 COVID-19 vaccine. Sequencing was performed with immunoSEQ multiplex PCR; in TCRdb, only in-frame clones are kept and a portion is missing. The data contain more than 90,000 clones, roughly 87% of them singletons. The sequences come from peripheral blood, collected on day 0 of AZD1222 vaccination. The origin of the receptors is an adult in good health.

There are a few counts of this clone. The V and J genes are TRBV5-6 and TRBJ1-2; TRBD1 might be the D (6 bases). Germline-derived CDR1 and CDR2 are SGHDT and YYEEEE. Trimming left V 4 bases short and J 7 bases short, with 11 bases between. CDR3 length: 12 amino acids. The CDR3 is CASSHAGVGYTF. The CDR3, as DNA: TGTGCCAGCAGCCATGCAGGGGTTGGCTACACCTTC.

CDR3 residues: CASSQGLADTQYF. In nucleotides, the CDR3 is TGTGCCAGCAGCCAAGGCCTCGCAGATACGCAGTATTTT. The genes are TRBV3-1 (or the pseudogene TRBV3-2) and TRBJ2-3; D is undetermined. Germline lookup yields CDR1 LGHDT and CDR2 YNNKEL (reference sequence). There are 13 residues in the CDR3. The V and J ends lost 1 base and 4 bases respectively, with 6 bases between them.

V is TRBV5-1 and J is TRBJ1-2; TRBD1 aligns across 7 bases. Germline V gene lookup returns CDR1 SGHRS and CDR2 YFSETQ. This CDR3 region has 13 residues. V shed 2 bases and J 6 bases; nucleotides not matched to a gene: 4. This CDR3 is CASSLGQADGYTF. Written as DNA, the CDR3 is TGCGCCAGCAGCTTAGGACAGGCCGATGGCTACACCTTC.

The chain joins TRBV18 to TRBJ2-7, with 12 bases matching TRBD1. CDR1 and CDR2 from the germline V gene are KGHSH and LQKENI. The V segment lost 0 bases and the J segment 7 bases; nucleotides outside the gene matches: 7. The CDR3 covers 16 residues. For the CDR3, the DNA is TGTGCCAGCTCACCACCGTGGGGGACAGGGGGCGTGGAGCAGTACTTC. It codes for CASSPPWGTGGVEQYF.

The DNA for the CDR3 is TGTGCCAGCAGCCGTGCCGGGACAGACTATGGCTACACCTTC. Translating gives CASSRAGTDYGYTF. The chain employs TRBV7-2 and TRBJ1-2; 7 positions agree with TRBD1. CDR3 length: 14 residues. V lost 5 bases to trimming and J lost 3 bases; unmatched junction nucleotides: 6. Germline CDR1 reads SGHTA; CDR2 reads FQGNSA.

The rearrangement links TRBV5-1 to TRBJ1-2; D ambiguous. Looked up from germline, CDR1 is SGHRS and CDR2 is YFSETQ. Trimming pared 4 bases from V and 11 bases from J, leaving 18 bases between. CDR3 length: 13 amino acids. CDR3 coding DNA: TGCGCCAGCAGCCATCTATCCGGGTTGGAGTACACCTTC. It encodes CASSHLSGLEYTF.

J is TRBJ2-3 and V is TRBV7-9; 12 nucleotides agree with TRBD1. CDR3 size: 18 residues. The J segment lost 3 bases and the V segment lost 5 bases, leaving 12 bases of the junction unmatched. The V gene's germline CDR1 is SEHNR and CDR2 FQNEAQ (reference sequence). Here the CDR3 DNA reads TGTGCCAGCAGCAAAGGGACAGGGGGCTTTACAACTACAGATACGCAGTATTTT. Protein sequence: CASSKGTGGFTTTDTQYF.

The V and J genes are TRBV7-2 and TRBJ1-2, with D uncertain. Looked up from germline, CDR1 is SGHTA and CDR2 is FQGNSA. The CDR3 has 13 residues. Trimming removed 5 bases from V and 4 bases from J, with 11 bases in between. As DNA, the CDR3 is TGTGCCAGCAGCCCCACCTCGGGCTATGGCTACACCTTC. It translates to CASSPTSGYGYTF.

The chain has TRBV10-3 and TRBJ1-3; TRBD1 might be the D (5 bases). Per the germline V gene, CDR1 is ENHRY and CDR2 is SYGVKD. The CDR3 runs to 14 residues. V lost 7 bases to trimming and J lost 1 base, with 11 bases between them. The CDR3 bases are TGTGCCATCAACTTCGGGGGATCTGGAAACACCATATATTTT. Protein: CAINFGGSGNTIYF.

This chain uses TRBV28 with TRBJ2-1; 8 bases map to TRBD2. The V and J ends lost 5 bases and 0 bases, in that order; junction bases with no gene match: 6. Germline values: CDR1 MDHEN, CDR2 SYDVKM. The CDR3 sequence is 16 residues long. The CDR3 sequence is CASSPLAESSYNEQFF. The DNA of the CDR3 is TGTGCCAGCAGTCCACTAGCGGAAAGCTCCTACAATGAGCAGTTCTTC.

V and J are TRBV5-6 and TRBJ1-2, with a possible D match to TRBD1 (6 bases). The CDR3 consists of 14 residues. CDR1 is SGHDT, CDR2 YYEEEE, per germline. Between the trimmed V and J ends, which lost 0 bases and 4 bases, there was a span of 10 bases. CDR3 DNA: TGTGCCAGCAGCTTGGGCCAGGGGCTCTATGGCTACACCTTC. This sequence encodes CASSLGQGLYGYTF. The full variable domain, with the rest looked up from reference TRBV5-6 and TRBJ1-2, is DAGVTQSPTHLIKTRGQQVTLRCSPKSGHDTVSWYQQALGQGPQFIFQYYEEEERQRGNFPDRFSGHQFPNYSSELNVNALLLGDSALYLCASSLGQGLYGYTFGSGTRLTVV.

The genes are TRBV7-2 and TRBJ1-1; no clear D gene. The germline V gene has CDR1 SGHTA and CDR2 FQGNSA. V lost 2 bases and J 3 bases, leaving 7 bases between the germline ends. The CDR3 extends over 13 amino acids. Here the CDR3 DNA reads TGTGCCAGCAGCTTACAGGTGGACACTGAAGCTTTCTTT. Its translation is CASSLQVDTEAFF.

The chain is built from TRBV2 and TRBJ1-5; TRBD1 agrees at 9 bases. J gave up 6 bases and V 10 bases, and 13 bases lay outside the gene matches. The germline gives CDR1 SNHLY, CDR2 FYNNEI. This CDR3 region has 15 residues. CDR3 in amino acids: CATAMTGGMGQPQHF. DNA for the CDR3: TGTGCCACCGCTATGACAGGGGGAATGGGTCAGCCCCAGCATTTT.

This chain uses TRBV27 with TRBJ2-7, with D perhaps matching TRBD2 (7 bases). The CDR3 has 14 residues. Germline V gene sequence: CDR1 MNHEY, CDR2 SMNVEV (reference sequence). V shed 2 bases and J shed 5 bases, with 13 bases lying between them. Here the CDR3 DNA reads TGTGCCAGCAGTTTACGGGGGGCGTGGGACGAGCAGTACTTC. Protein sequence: CASSLRGAWDEQYF.